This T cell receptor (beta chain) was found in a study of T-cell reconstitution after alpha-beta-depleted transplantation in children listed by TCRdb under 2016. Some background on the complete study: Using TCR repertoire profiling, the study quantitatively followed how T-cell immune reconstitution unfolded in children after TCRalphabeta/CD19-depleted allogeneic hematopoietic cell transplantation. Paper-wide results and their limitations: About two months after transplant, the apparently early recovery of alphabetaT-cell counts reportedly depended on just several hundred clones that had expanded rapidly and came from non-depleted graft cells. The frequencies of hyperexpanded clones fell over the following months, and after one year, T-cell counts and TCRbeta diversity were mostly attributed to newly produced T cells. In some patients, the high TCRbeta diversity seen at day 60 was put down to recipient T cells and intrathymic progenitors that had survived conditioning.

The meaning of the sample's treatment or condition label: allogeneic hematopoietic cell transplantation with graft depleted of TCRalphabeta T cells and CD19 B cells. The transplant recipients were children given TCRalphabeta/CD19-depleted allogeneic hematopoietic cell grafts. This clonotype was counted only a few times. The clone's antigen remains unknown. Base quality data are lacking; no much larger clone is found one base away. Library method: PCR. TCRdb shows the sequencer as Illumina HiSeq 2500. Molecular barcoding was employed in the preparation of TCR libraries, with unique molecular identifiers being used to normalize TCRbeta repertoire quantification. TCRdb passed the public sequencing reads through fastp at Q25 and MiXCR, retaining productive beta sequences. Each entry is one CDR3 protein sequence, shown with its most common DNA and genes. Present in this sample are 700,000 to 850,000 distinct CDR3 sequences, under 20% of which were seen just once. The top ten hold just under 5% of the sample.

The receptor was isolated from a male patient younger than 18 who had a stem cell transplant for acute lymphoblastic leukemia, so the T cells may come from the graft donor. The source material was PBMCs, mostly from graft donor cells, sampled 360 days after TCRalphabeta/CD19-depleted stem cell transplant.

For the CDR3, the sequence is CASSTVATNEKLFF. The DNA sequence is TGTGCCAGCAGCACAGTTGCAACTAATGAAAAACTGTTTTTT. The chain uses TRBV7-2 and TRBJ1-4, with the D segment identity uncertain. CDR1 and CDR2 (SGHTA, FQGNSA) derive from the germline V gene. V drops 5 bases and J drops 0 bases, leaving 7 bases in between. The CDR3 spans 14 residues, from the cysteine through the phenylalanine. Only the CDR3 part of the read is kept: 42 bases, read in frame from the first base.